Shown below are 30 T cell receptor beta chains from a single sample sequenced in a study of blood T cells in healthy people across ages. It was with a sample-barcoded 5' primer and a J-beta primer mix that a second PCR of about 6 to 12 cycles was run. TCRdb re-derived calls from the 5' RACE reads in MiXCR, one entry per CDR3 protein. The table includes fewer than 700,000 distinct CDR3 sequences, less than 60% detected once. Sample: blood. The receptors here all came from an elderly man in good health.

In regard to this clonotype: The junction differs from germline at one of its ends, possibly a read error. J is TRBJ2-1 and V is TRBV9; 8 bases are a match to TRBD2. Germline-derived CDR1 and CDR2 are SGDLS and YYNGEE. This CDR3 is 15 amino acids long. CDR3 coding DNA: TGTGCTAGCAGCCAGAGCGGGGGCTCCTACAATGAGCAGTTCTTC. Translated: CASSQSGGSYNEQFF.

This chain joins TRBV4-3 and TRBJ2-5; the D gene is possibly TRBD1 (5 bases). The DNA end is more similar to TRBJ2-7, so the J call may be wrong. The CDR3 runs to 16 residues. CDR1 is LGHNA and CDR2 is YSLEER in the germline V gene. The CDR3 is CASSPLPDSRTYEQYF. The CDR3 DNA reads as TGCGCCAGCAGCCCCCTTCCCGACAGCAGAACCTACGAGCAGTACTTC.

The V gene is TRBV20-1, the J gene TRBJ2-1; no firm D call. Germline lookup yields CDR1 DFQATT and CDR2 SNEGSKA (reference sequence). CDR3 size: 13 residues. V was cut by 3 bases and J by 5 bases, with 11 bases left in between. Written as DNA, the CDR3 is TGCAGTGCTAGTCGGCAGGTAAACAATGAGCAGTTCTTC. Amino acid sequence: CSASRQVNNEQFF.

This clonotype showed up just a few times. The gene calls are TRBV4-3 and TRBJ2-7; D might be TRBD1 or TRBD2, each matching 5 bases. CDR1 LGHNA and CDR2 YSLEER come from the germline V gene. V shed 4 bases and J shed 3 bases, with 16 bases lying between them. CDR3 length: 15 residues. The CDR3, as DNA: TGCGCCAGCAGCCCGAACCGGGGCCTGCTCTACGAGCAGTACTTC. Its translation: CASSPNRGLLYEQYF.

The chain carries TRBV7-9 and TRBJ2-1, with 9 bases aligning to TRBD2. The CDR3 contains 20 residues. Losses at the gene ends were 5 bases for V and 0 bases for J; bases not matched to a gene: 17. Germline V gene data show CDR1 as SEHNR and CDR2 as FQNEAQ (reference sequence). CDR3 in amino acids: CASSPLYQAGGRSSYNEQFF. CDR3 in DNA: TGTGCCAGCAGCCCCCTATACCAAGCGGGGGGCCGTAGCTCCTACAATGAGCAGTTCTTC.

The chain links TRBV6-2 or TRBV6-3 to TRBJ1-1, with D maybe TRBD1 (6 bases). This CDR3 spans 14 amino acids. Trimming took off 2 bases at V and 10 bases at J, with 17 bases between the two ends. Germline V gene sequence: CDR1 MNHEY, CDR2 SVGEGT. CDR3 in amino acids: CASSYGGPPNGAFF. The CDR3 region has the DNA TGTGCCAGCAGTTACGGGGGCCCCCCGAATGGAGCTTTCTTT.

V gene TRBV27 combines with J gene TRBJ2-2, with 9 bases identical to TRBD1. This CDR3 comprises 17 residues. Looked up from germline, CDR1 is MNHEY and CDR2 is SMNVEV (reference sequence). Germline trimming cut 5 bases from V and 4 bases from J; bases unmatched to any gene: 11. In DNA, the CDR3 is TGTGCCAGCAGTCCTCGCCCGGGACAGGGTTTCACCGGGGAGCTGTTTTTT. It yields the protein CASSPRPGQGFTGELFF.

The V and J genes are TRBV10-1 and TRBJ2-1, with a tentative D call TRBD1 (6 bases). The CDR3 has 15 amino acids. V was clipped by 6 bases and J by 6 bases, with 18 bases between them. Germline-derived CDR1 and CDR2 are WNHNN and SYGVQD (reference sequence). The CDR3 DNA sequence: TGCGCCAGCAGCCGACAGGATTCGGGGTCCAATGAGCAGTTCTTC. It translates to CASSRQDSGSNEQFF.

V is TRBV9 and J is TRBJ2-3; D not resolved. The CDR3 runs 13 residues. V was shortened by 2 bases and J by 2 bases, with 6 bases between the two germline ends. CDR1 is SGDLS and CDR2 is YYNGEE in the germline V gene. The CDR3 DNA reads as TGTGCCAGCAGCGTGTACTTCACAGATACGCAGTATTTT. Translated: CASSVYFTDTQYF.

In this sample, this clonotype turned up a few times. The chain employs TRBV4-3 and TRBJ1-4; a possible D gene is TRBD1 (5 bases). CDR3 length equals 18 residues. The V and J ends lost 3 bases and 8 bases respectively, with 25 bases between them. The germline gives CDR1 LGHNA, CDR2 YSLEER. CDR3 sequence: CASSHPGGVRAGMEKLFF. CDR3 DNA sequence: TGCGCCAGCAGCCACCCCGGAGGGGTGAGGGCTGGGATGGAAAAACTGTTTTTT.

The J gene is TRBJ2-1, the V gene TRBV9; D remains ambiguous. Germline V CDR1 and CDR2: SGDLS, YYNGEE. The CDR3 covers 13 residues. The germline V and J ends were trimmed by 0 bases and 8 bases, with 9 bases remaining between them. CDR3 region: CASSVGWQDEQFF. The DNA for the CDR3 is TGTGCCAGCAGCGTAGGATGGCAAGATGAGCAGTTCTTC.

This chain uses TRBV2 with TRBJ2-7; D assignment may be TRBD1 or TRBD2 (5 bases each). The V end was cut by 6 bases, the J end by 3 bases, with 15 bases between. Germline V CDR1 and CDR2: SNHLY, FYNNEI. The CDR3 loop spans 14 amino acids. DNA for the CDR3: TGTGCCAGCAGCCAAGGGCAGGGAGACTACGAGCAGTACTTC. Amino acid sequence: CASSQGQGDYEQYF.

This clonotype appeared a few times. The CDR3 DNA sequence: TGCAGCGTTGAAGGCGGGCCCAACACAGATACGCAGTATTTT. This codes for CSVEGGPNTDTQYF. The chain links TRBV29-1 to TRBJ2-3; TRBD2 might be the D (5 bases). The CDR3 sequence is 14 residues long. Looked up from germline, CDR1 is SQVTM and CDR2 is ANQGSEA. V was shortened by 1 base and J by 2 bases, with 10 bases between the two germline ends.

There are many counts of this clonotype. The chain carries TRBV6-6 and TRBJ1-5; D is undetermined. Trimming cost V 5 bases and J 0 bases, with 11 bases left between them. This CDR3 region has 15 residues. Per germline, CDR1 MNHNY and CDR2 SVGAGI (reference sequence). Here the CDR3 DNA reads TGTGCCAGCAGTCAAGACGGGGATAGCAATCAGCCCCAGCATTTT. Its protein is CASSQDGDSNQPQHF.

The chain uses TRBV12-5 and TRBJ2-5; D possibly corresponds to TRBD1 (5 bases). The CDR3 length is 14 residues. Germline CDR1 reads LGHNT; CDR2 reads FRNRAP. V gave up 3 bases and J gave up 4 bases, with 12 bases separating them. The CDR3 loop is CASGFGPQGETQYF. CDR3 in DNA: TGTGCTAGTGGTTTTGGGCCTCAGGGAGAGACCCAGTACTTC. Filled out from reference TRBV12-5 and TRBJ2-5, the complete variable domain reads DARVTQTPRHKVTEMGQEVTMRCQPILGHNTVFWYRQTMMQGLELLAYFRNRAPLDDSGMPKDRFSAEMPDATLATLKIQPSEPRDSAVYFCASGFGPQGETQYFGPGTRLLVL.

The gene calls are TRBV7-2 and TRBJ1-1; tentatively, D is TRBD1 (6 bases). CDR3 length: 17 residues. The germline V gene encodes CDR1 SGHTA and CDR2 FQGNSA. V was clipped by 2 bases and J by 1 base, with 17 bases between them. The CDR3 loop is CASSLYVADSKNTEAFF. CDR3 DNA sequence: TGTGCCAGCAGCTTATATGTCGCGGACAGCAAGAACACTGAAGCTTTCTTT.

J is TRBJ2-1 and V is TRBV5-1, with TRBD2 matching over 14 bases. Trimming took 3 bases from V and 8 from J; bases not matched to a gene: 13. The CDR3 sequence is 18 residues long. CDR1 is SGHRS, CDR2 YFSETQ, per germline. CDR3 protein: CASSWRDRGTSGSHEQFF. The CDR3, as DNA: TGCGCCAGCAGCTGGAGGGACAGGGGGACTAGCGGGAGTCATGAGCAGTTCTTC.

A note on this clonotype: This may be a read error: a much more frequent sequence differs by one nucleotide. The chain is built from TRBV6-5 and TRBJ2-1; D perhaps matches TRBD1 (5 bases). The V end lost 2 bases, the J end lost 10 bases, and 18 bases lay between the germline ends. Germline V lookup: CDR1 MNHEY, CDR2 SVGAGI. The CDR3 runs 15 residues. CDR3 residues: CASSYAKGRPYEQFF. The CDR3 bases are TGTGCCAGCAGTTACGCGAAGGGGCGCCCCTACGAGCAGTTCTTC.

This chain connects TRBV27 to TRBJ2-1, with TRBD1 matching 7 bases. The CDR3 length is 14 residues. Germline V gives CDR1 MNHEY, CDR2 SMNVEV (reference sequence). J gave up 0 bases and V 8 bases, and 4 bases lay outside the gene matches. The CDR3 DNA follows: TGTGCCAGCCACGACAGGGTCTCCTACAATGAGCAGTTCTTC. It encodes CASHDRVSYNEQFF.

The rearrangement joins TRBV7-2 to TRBJ2-3; no firm D call. The germline V gene has CDR1 SGHTA and CDR2 FQGNSA. The CDR3 runs to 13 residues. Trimming cost V 3 bases and J 5 bases, with 9 bases left between them. This CDR3 is CASSFLPRDTQYF. The CDR3 bases are TGTGCCAGCAGCTTCCTTCCCCGAGATACGCAGTATTTT.

The chain links TRBV15 to TRBJ2-1; 10 nucleotides match TRBD2. The CDR3 spans 18 residues. V trimming: 0 bases; J trimming: 3 bases; junction bases outside the gene matches: 8. Germline V gives CDR1 LNHNV, CDR2 YYDKDF (reference sequence). CDR3 region: CATSRDKAGGPFYNEQFF. The CDR3 bases are TGTGCCACCAGCAGAGATAAAGCGGGAGGGCCCTTCTACAATGAGCAGTTCTTC.

As to this clonotype: At one of its ends the junction is not consistent with the germline gene, which may arise from a read error. The CDR3 nucleotides are TGCAGTGCAATCCGGGACGGCCGAGACACTGAGGCTTTCTTT. It yields the protein CSAIRDGRDTEAFF. V and J are TRBV20-1 and TRBJ1-1; D is perhaps TRBD1 (5 bases). CDR1 and CDR2 (germline): DFQATT, SNEGSKA (reference sequence). The CDR3 extends over 14 amino acids.

J is TRBJ2-2 and V is TRBV12-3 or TRBV12-4, with unresolved D. Trimming took off 0 bases at V and 6 bases at J, with 17 bases between the two ends. This CDR3 region has 17 residues. The CDR3 DNA reads as TGTGCCAGCAGTTTAGCGCGGAGCAGATCATTGGCCGGGGAGCTGTTTTTT. It encodes CASSLARSRSLAGELFF.

The rearrangement links TRBV4-1 to TRBJ2-7, with TRBD1 matching over 7 bases. This CDR3 comprises 16 residues. Looked up from germline, CDR1 is MGHRA and CDR2 is YSYEKL. V was pared by 0 bases and J by 0 bases, with 5 bases of the junction left unmatched. The CDR3 loop is CASSQDLGTDSYEQYF. CDR3 in DNA: TGCGCCAGCAGCCAAGATTTGGGGACAGACTCCTACGAGCAGTACTTC.

This chain links TRBV20-1 with TRBJ2-3, with a weak D call TRBD1 (5 bases). Trimming stripped 2 bases from V and 5 bases from J, with 17 bases between. The length of the CDR3 is 15 residues. Germline-derived CDR1 and CDR2 are DFQATT and SNEGSKA (reference sequence). In DNA form, the CDR3 reads TGCAGTGCTAGATCAGGGCAGTCCAAGGGAGATACGCAGTATTTT. Translating it yields CSARSGQSKGDTQYF.

The V and J genes are TRBV9 and TRBJ2-1; D may be TRBD2 (6 bases). CDR1 and CDR2 (germline): SGDLS, YYNGEE. The CDR3 loop spans 13 amino acids. Trimming removed 0 bases from V and 12 bases from J, with 13 bases in between. CDR3 nucleotides: TGTGCCAGCAGCGTAGAAGGAGGGAACCTGCAGTTCTTC. Its translation: CASSVEGGNLQFF.

The chain links TRBV7-2 to TRBJ2-1; D unresolved. V was clipped by 0 bases and J by 5 bases, with 8 bases between them. CDR3 size: 14 residues. CDR1 is SGHTA and CDR2 is FQGNSA in the germline V gene. CDR3 region: CASSLAGRNNEQFF. In nucleotides, the CDR3 is TGTGCCAGCAGCTTAGCGGGAAGGAACAATGAGCAGTTCTTC. Drawing the rest from reference TRBV7-2 and TRBJ2-1, the complete variable domain is GAGVSQSPSNKVTEKGKDVELRCDPISGHTALYWYRQSLGQGLEFLIYFQGNSAPDKSGLPSDRFSAERTGGSVSTLTIQRTQQEDSAVYLCASSLAGRNNEQFFGPGTRLTVL.

CDR3 in amino acids: CSASDGEELFF. The CDR3 nucleotides read TGCAGTGCTAGTGATGGGGAGGAGCTGTTTTTT. The V and J genes are TRBV20-1 and TRBJ2-2; unclear D gene. Germline loops: CDR1 DFQATT, CDR2 SNEGSKA (reference sequence). V was cut by 3 bases and J by 10 bases, with 9 bases left in between. CDR3 length equals 11 residues.

This sequence joins TRBV4-3 and TRBJ2-1, with 11 bases that match TRBD2. CDR1 LGHNA and CDR2 YSLEER come from the germline V gene. There are 19 residues in the CDR3. Losses at the gene ends were 0 bases for V and 0 bases for J; bases not matched to a gene: 7. This CDR3 is CASSQDLAGGLSSYNEQFF. As DNA, the CDR3 is TGCGCCAGCAGCCAAGATCTAGCGGGGGGACTCAGCTCCTACAATGAGCAGTTCTTC.

The chain uses TRBV6-2 or TRBV6-3 and TRBJ1-6; D is unresolved. Trimming cost V 2 bases and J 9 bases, with 5 bases left between them. Germline V lookup: CDR1 MNHEY, CDR2 SVGEGT. CDR3 length equals 12 residues. CDR3 amino acids: CASSYRSSPLHF. CDR3 nucleotides: TGTGCCAGCAGTTACCGGTCTTCACCCCTCCACTTT.